What follows are 8 T cell receptor beta chains derived from one specimen sequenced in a study of T cell responses to AZD1222 COVID-19 vaccine. The protocol was immunoSEQ multiplex PCR, while the TCRdb copy is restricted to in-frame clones and leaves out a portion. The sample shows roughly 93,000 clones, 80% to 90% of them seen only once. The source material was peripheral blood, sampled on day 0 of AZD1222 vaccination. All receptors derive from an adult in good health.

A word on this clone: Additional DNA sequences in this sample encode the identical CDR3. The chain joins TRBV6-2 or TRBV6-3 to TRBJ2-6; the D is unclear. The germline V gene encodes CDR1 MNHEY and CDR2 SVGEGT. The V end was cut by 5 bases, the J end by 1 base, with 3 bases between. The CDR3 spans 13 residues. CDR3 in amino acids: CASSRSGANVLTF. CDR3 coding DNA: TGTGCCAGCAGTCGTTCTGGGGCCAACGTCCTGACTTTC.

This sequence joins TRBV28 and TRBJ1-2; TRBD1 matches at 7 bases. CDR1 and CDR2 from the germline V gene are MDHEN and SYDVKM. After removal of 7 bases from V and 4 bases from J, the junction contained 3 bases not matched to a gene. This CDR3 has 12 residues. CDR3 sequence (DNA): TGTGCCAGCACCCAGGGGGGCTATGGCTACACCTTC. It is translated as CASTQGGYGYTF.

The rearrangement uses TRBV30 and TRBJ1-1; D is perhaps TRBD1 (6 bases). The CDR3 runs 14 residues. CDR1 and CDR2 (germline): GTSNPN, SVGIG (reference sequence). Trimming cost V 0 bases and J 3 bases, with 11 bases left between them. The CDR3 reads CAWSVAGVYTEAFF. The DNA of the CDR3 is TGTGCCTGGAGTGTAGCAGGGGTTTACACTGAAGCTTTCTTT.

The rearrangement uses TRBV18 and TRBJ1-1; no definite D call. The CDR3 contains 14 residues. With 1 base removed from V and 1 base from J, the gap between germline ends came to 7 bases. The V gene's germline CDR1 is KGHSH and CDR2 LQKENI. CDR3 nucleotide sequence: TGTGCCAGCTCACCACTCTACAGGAACACTGAAGCTTTCTTT. This sequence encodes CASSPLYRNTEAFF.

This clone has more than one count but fewer than ten. The CDR3 reads CSVVAADRGLGGYTF. In DNA form, the CDR3 reads TGCAGCGTTGTAGCGGCCGACAGGGGGCTGGGTGGCTACACCTTC. This chain connects TRBV29-1 to TRBJ1-2; 10 positions match TRBD1. CDR3 length: 15 residues. Germline V gene data show CDR1 as SQVTM and CDR2 as ANQGSEA. Losses at the gene ends were 4 bases for V and 7 bases for J; bases not matched to a gene: 12.

This rearrangement joins TRBV7-3 to TRBJ2-7; possible D gene TRBD1, 5 bases. Germline assignment: CDR1 SGHTA and CDR2 FQGTGA. This CDR3 has 13 amino acids. V was clipped by 5 bases and J by 5 bases, with 13 bases between them. CDR3 region: CASSLTTGNEQYF. The CDR3 DNA reads as TGTGCCAGCAGCCTGACAACAGGAAACGAGCAGTACTTC.

The V and J genes are TRBV20-1 and TRBJ2-5; TRBD1 might be the D (5 bases). The V gene's germline CDR1 is DFQATT and CDR2 SNEGSKA (reference sequence). This CDR3 is built from 11 residues. V lost 6 bases, J lost 5 bases, and 10 bases lay in between. The CDR3 reads CSAPNRETQYF. CDR3 nucleotide sequence: TGCAGTGCCCCGAACAGGGAGACCCAGTACTTC.

The gene calls are TRBV5-4 and TRBJ1-3, with TRBD1 matching over 7 bases. CDR1 and CDR2 (germline): SGHNT, YYREEE (reference sequence). V lost 4 bases to trimming and J lost 0 bases; unmatched junction nucleotides: 7. The CDR3 contains 16 residues. In DNA, the CDR3 is TGTGCCAGCAGCCCACGACAGGGTGCCTCTGGAAACACCATATATTTT. Residues: CASSPRQGASGNTIYF.